This record looks at one T cell receptor beta chain sequence and its context. Its antigen specificity is not known. No quality values exist for individual bases; no much larger clone is one base distant. The data belong to a study of T cells in Graves' hyperthyroidism and ophthalmopathy (dated by TCRdb to about 2019). Notes on the research overall: Peripheral blood samples were taken at initial diagnosis, before any treatment was given. The study also compared thyroid tissue and blood T-cell repertoires from over 5 Graves' hyperthyroidism patients. Prospective prediction of ophthalmopathy was tested in an independent validation cohort of some 20 hyperthyroidism patients and 17 patients who later progressed to ophthalmopathy. TCR Vbeta CDR3 sequencing of 120 to 150 peripheral blood samples (roughly 41 ophthalmopathy, approximately 80 hyperthyroidism and some 17 progressor patients) is reported in the paper. To identify distinguishing TCR V-J signatures, a discovery cohort of around 100 patients was used, comprising 40 to 45 with Graves' ophthalmopathy and under 60 with stable Graves' hyperthyroidism. After sampling, hyperthyroidism patients received methimazole starting at 30 mg daily, and ophthalmopathy patients received high-dose intravenous methylprednisolone. The 100 or so discovery patients were randomly divided into training and test sets at a 7:3 ratio. On the study overall, not on this receptor specifically: No statistical method was used to fix the sample size in advance, and group allocation was not hidden from the investigators. Most expanded thyroid clonotypes (frequency above 0.001) were also detected in blood, suggesting blood repertoires may reflect thyroid immune responses. Ophthalmopathy was separated from stable hyperthyroidism by a 13 V-J signature model, with over 85% sensitivity and about 81% specificity obtained in cross-validation and 80%/75% obtained in testing. In validation, the model predicted progression to ophthalmopathy with approximately 71% sensitivity and over 72% specificity, a median of 6.5 months before onset.

V is cut back by 6 bases and J by 1 base, with 1 base in the junction unmatched. The germline V gene supplies CDR1 KGHDR and CDR2 SFDVKD. The CDR3 goes from the cysteine to the phenylalanine over 14 residues. The DNA shown is the 42-base CDR3, in frame from base 1. Ophthalmopathy patients had moderately to severely active disease, Clinical Activity Score of at least 3, NOSPECS grade of at least 4, and duration under 3 months. Any patient with an uncontrolled infection, another autoimmune disease, pregnancy or lactation was excluded. Clinical symptoms, serum thyroxine and TRAb, thyroid ultrasound, and orbital computed tomography formed the basis for the diagnoses. PBMCs were separated from under 12 ml of fresh peripheral blood using Ficoll-Paque density gradient centrifugation. Total RNA was extracted with Trizol reagent, and quality was checked on an Agilent 2100 Bioanalyzer. The TCR beta CDR3 regions were amplified from RNA transcripts. The TCR CDR3 was subjected to a first round of RT-PCR using the HTBI primer set and the Qiagen OneStep RT-PCR kit. Libraries were constructed in a second round of multiplex PCR, after which size selection and purification were carried out. The libraries were sequenced on an Illumina HiSeq2000 using paired-end 100 bp reads. In the paper's pipeline: Raw data were processed with SOAPnuke, discarding reads with adapters, uncalled bases, mean Phred below 15, or no exact constant-primer or identifier match. High-quality paired reads were merged using COPE v1.2.5, and each unique nucleotide sequence was defined as a clonotype. MiTCR v1.1 was used to align clonotypes to the IMGT TRBV, TRBD and TRBJ reference segments. The analysis was restricted to V-J combinations with a frequency above 0.0001, which together covered approximately 99% of the repertoires. The TCS score was defined as the ratio of F50 (clonal expansion) to E x V (chaos), calculated using BLOSUM62-based TCRdist between CDR3 peptides within each V-J. Welch's t-statistics and random forest reduced roughly 530 V-J features to around 14, which were used in a naive Bayes classifier (R e1071). TCRdb trimmed public reads at Q25 via fastp, called clones via MiXCR and kept in-frame beta chains. For every CDR3 protein sequence, its rows merge into one entry that carries the most common genes and DNA. The V and J calls were determined by TCRdb, not by the authors. The sample data list 250,000 to 300,000 distinct CDR3 sequences, and over 15% of these were observed just once. The ten most abundant clones make up approximately 60% of the sample.

The source material was blood. The receptor was isolated from an older woman with Graves' ophthalmopathy. This chain joins TRBV24-1 to TRBJ2-2; TRBD2 fits 7 bases in the junction. The bases are TGTGCCACCAGTCGGGGGGTGAACACCGGGGAGCTGTTTTTT. This encodes CATSRGVNTGELFF.